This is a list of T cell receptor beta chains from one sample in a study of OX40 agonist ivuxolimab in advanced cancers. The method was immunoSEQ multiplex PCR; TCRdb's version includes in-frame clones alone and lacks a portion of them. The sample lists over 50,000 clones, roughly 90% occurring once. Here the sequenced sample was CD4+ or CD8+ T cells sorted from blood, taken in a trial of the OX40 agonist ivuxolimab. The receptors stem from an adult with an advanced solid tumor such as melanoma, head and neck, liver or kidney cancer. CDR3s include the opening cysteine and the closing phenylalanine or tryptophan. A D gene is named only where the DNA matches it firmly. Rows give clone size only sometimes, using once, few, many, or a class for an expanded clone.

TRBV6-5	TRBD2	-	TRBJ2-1	TGTGCCAGCAGTGAATATGGCAGCGGGGATGAGCAGTTCTTC	CASSEYGSGDEQFF
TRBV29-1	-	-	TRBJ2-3	TGCAGCGTTGATGCAGGGGTGGGGACAGATACGCAGTATTTT	CSVDAGVGTDTQYF
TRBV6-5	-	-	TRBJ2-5	TGTGCCAGCTGGGGTTCGGCCCATGAGACCCAGTACTTC	CASWGSAHETQYF
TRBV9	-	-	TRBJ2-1	TGTGCCAGCAGCGTAGTGTCTGGTTGGGGCGAGCAGTTCTTC	CASSVVSGWGEQFF
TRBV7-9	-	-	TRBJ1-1	TGTGCCAGCAGCTTAAACGCTGAAGCTTTCTTT	CASSLNAEAFF
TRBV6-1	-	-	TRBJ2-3	TGTGCCAGCAGTGAACTCCGGGGGCCACATGATACGCAGTATTTT	CASSELRGPHDTQYF
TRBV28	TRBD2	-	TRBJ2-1	TGTGCCAGCAGTGACCCACTAGCGGGAGGGTTTGTTGAGCAGTTCTTC	CASSDPLAGGFVEQFF
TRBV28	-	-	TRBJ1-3	TGTGCCAGCAGTACCTTGGAGGGAAACACCATATATTTT	CASSTLEGNTIYF
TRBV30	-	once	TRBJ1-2	TGTGCCTGGAGTCCGCGGGGCCTGGACTATGGCTACACCTTC	CAWSPRGLDYGYTF
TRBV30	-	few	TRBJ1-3	TGTGCCTGGAGCTATTCCTCTGGAAACACCATATATTTT	CAWSYSSGNTIYF
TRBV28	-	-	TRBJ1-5	TGTGCCAGCAGGTTTATGGGGGAGGATCAGCCCCAGCATTTT	CASRFMGEDQPQHF
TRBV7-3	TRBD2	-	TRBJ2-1	TGTGCCAGCAGCGTAAACCCGGGACTAGGGCACAATGAGCAGTTCTTC	CASSVNPGLGHNEQFF
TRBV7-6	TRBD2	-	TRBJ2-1	TGTGCCAGCAGCTTAGACCCTAGCGGGGGCAATGAGCAGTTCTTC	CASSLDPSGGNEQFF
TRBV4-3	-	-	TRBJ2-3	TGCGCCAGCAGCCAAGAATCCGGAACTAGTTGGACAGATACGCAGTATTTT	CASSQESGTSWTDTQYF
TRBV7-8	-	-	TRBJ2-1	TGTGCCAGCAGCCCCGGGGTTGGCACCTACAATGAGCAGTTCTTC	CASSPGVGTYNEQFF
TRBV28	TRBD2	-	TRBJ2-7	TGTGCCAGCAGTATAGCGGGGGAACTCTACGAGCAGTACTTC	CASSIAGELYEQYF
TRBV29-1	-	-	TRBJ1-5	TGCAGCGTGCAGGGTTCGGGCAATCAGCCCCAGCATTTT	CSVQGSGNQPQHF
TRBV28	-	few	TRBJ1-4	TGTGCCAGCAGTTTACCGGGGGGAGAAAAACTGTTTTTT	CASSLPGGEKLFF
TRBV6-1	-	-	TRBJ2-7	TGTGCCAGCAGCGAGGGCTACGACAGATCCTACGAGCAGTACTTC	CASSEGYDRSYEQYF
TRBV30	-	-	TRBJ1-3	TGTGCCTGGGGACGCAAGAGGAACGCTGGAAACACCATATATTTT	CAWGRKRNAGNTIYF
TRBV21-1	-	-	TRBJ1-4	TGTGCCAGCAGCTCGTTCGGGCGTCTGGGGGGATTAGGTGAAAAACTGTTTTTT	CASSSFGRLGGLGEKLFF
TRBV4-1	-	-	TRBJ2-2	TGCGCCAGCAGCCAAGGCTCAACGAACACCGGGGAGCTGTTTTTT	CASSQGSTNTGELFF
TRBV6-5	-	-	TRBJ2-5	TGTGCCAGCAGTCCCGGGGGTCTAGAGACCCAGTACTTC	CASSPGGLETQYF
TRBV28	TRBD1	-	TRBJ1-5	TGTGCCAGCTGGGCGGACAGGGGGCCTAATCAGCCCCAGCATTTT	CASWADRGPNQPQHF
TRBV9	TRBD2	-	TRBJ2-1	TGTGCCAGCAGCGCAGGGAGGGAGGATGAGCAGTTCTTC	CASSAGREDEQFF
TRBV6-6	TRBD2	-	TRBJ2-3	TGTGCCAGCAGTTATTTTAGCGGGACCACAGATACGCAGTATTTT	CASSYFSGTTDTQYF
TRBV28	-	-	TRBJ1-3	TGTGCCAGCAGTTTCAGTGCGACAGATGGAAACACCATATATTTT	CASSFSATDGNTIYF
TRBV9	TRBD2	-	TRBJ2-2	TGTGCCAGCAACCCTAGCGGGGGGAACACCGGGGAGCTGTTTTTT	CASNPSGGNTGELFF
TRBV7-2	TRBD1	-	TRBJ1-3	TGTGCCAGCAGCTCACACCCGGGACAGGAGATGTCTGGAAACACCATATATTTT	CASSSHPGQEMSGNTIYF
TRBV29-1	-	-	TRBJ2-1	TGCAGCGTTGGCCCCCAAGAGCGGAGGGGAAATGAGCAGTTCTTC	CSVGPQERRGNEQFF
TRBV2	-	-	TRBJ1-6	TGTGCCAGCAGTGAAATGTTCTGGGGGATGGTGGATTCACCCCTCCACTTT	CASSEMFWGMVDSPLHF
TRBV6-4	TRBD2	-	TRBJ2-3	TGTGCCAGCAGACATAGCGGGGAATCAGATACGCAGTATTTT	CASRHSGESDTQYF
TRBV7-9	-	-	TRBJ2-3	TGTGCCAGCAGCTATCCCCGCACAGATACGCAGTATTTT	CASSYPRTDTQYF
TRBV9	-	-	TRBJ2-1	TGTGCCAGCAGCGCAGCCCAGCGGTTATACAATGAGCAGTTCTTC	CASSAAQRLYNEQFF
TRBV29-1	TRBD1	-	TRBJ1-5	TGCAGCGGGCAGGGGGCGAAGCCCCAGCATTTT	CSGQGAKPQHF
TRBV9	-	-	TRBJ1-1	TGTGCCAGCAGCGTAGATAGGAGAAACGCCGGCACTGAAGCTTTCTTT	CASSVDRRNAGTEAFF
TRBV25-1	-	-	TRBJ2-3	TGTGCCACCACCAAGGATACGCAGTATTTT	CATTKDTQYF
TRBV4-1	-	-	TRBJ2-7	TGCGCCAGCAGCCAAGGTAACCGAGACGAGCAGTACTTC	CASSQGNRDEQYF
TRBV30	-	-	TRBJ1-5	TGTGCCTGGATGGTAAGACGATATAGCAATCAGCCCCAGCATTTT	CAWMVRRYSNQPQHF
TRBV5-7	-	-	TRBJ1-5	TGTGCCAGCACCCCAGGGTGGGACCCTTGTAGCAATCAGCCCCAGCATTTT	CASTPGWDPCSNQPQHF
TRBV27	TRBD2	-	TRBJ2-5	TGTGCCAGCAGTTTGATTTGGACTAGCGGCCCCCAAGAGACCCAGTACTTC	CASSLIWTSGPQETQYF
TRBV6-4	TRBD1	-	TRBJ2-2	TGTGCCAGCAGTGACTCGACAGGGGACACCGGGGAGCTGTTTTTT	CASSDSTGDTGELFF
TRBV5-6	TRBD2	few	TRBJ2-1	TGTGCCAGCGGGAGGGCCGACCACAATGAGCAGTTCTTC	CASGRADHNEQFF
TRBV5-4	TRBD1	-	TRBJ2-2	TGTGCCAGCAGCCTGGGGGGGACAGGGACCACCGGGGAGCTGTTTTTT	CASSLGGTGTTGELFF
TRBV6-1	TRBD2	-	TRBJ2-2	TGTGCCAGCAGTGCCGACCTCACTAGCGGTACCGGGGAGCTGTTTTTT	CASSADLTSGTGELFF
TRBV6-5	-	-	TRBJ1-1	TGTGCCAGCAGTTACGCGGTCGGGGAGGCCTTTATGGAAGCTTTCTTT	CASSYAVGEAFMEAFF
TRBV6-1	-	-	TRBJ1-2	TGTGCCAGCAGTGAATACGGGGGCGGCGGCTACACCTTC	CASSEYGGGGYTF
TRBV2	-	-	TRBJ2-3	TGTGCCAGCAGTGTCCTCACAGATACGCAGTATTTT	CASSVLTDTQYF
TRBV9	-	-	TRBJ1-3	TGTGCCAGCAGCGTAGGACCGTCCTCTGGAAACACCATATATTTT	CASSVGPSSGNTIYF
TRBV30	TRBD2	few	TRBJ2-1	TGTGCCTGGAGAGAATCGCCCGGGACTAGCTACAATGAGCAGTTCTTC	CAWRESPGTSYNEQFF
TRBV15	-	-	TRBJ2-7	TGTGCCACCAGCCGTGACCACCTTAAGCAGTACTTC	CATSRDHLKQYF
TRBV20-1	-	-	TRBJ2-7	TGCAGTGCTAGATTTATCTACGAGCAGTACTTC	CSARFIYEQYF
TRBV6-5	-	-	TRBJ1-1	TGTGCCAGCAGCCCGGGAATGGGGACTGAAGCTTTCTTT	CASSPGMGTEAFF
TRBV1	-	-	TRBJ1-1	TGCACCAGCAGCCAAGTTCACAGGGGGCACACTGAAGCTTTCTTT	CTSSQVHRGHTEAFF
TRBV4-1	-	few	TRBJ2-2	TGCGCCAGCAGCCAAAGGGAGAGGAAAGCCGGGGAGCTGTTTTTT	CASSQRERKAGELFF
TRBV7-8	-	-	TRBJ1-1	TGTGCCAGCAGCTTACAGGGGTGGTTCTTAACTGAAGCTTTCTTT	CASSLQGWFLTEAFF
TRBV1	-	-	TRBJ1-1	TGCACCCCCTGGGGGAGGACTGGGTTGACTGAAGCTTTCTTT	CTPWGRTGLTEAFF
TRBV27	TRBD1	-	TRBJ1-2	TGTGCCAGCAGTCCCTATACGACAGGGTTGGGAGGCTACACCTTC	CASSPYTTGLGGYTF
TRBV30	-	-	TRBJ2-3	TGTGCCTGGAGCCCAGAATCAGATACGCAGTATTTT	CAWSPESDTQYF
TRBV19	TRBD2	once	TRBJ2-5	TGTGCCAGTAGTATGGGTTGGGGACTACCACAAGAGACCCAGTACTTC	CASSMGWGLPQETQYF